The source of this TCR beta chain is a study of blood T cells in healthy people across ages (dated by TCRdb to between 2014 and 2017). In terms of the full investigation: Template switching captured roughly one uniquely barcoded TCR beta cDNA molecule per two T cells in model experiments. The study measured age-related changes in TCR beta repertoire diversity using deep sequencing normalized with unique cDNA molecular identifiers. The donors were divided into four age groups: young (average approximately 17 years), middle-aged (roughly 40), aged (approximately 59) and long-lived (around 80). Donors of different ages were randomly distributed across sequencing lanes to avoid experimental bias. Two additional independent replicas of 1 million unique cDNA reads from the same blood draw were analyzed for two donors (one aged 18 to 30 and one aged 80 or older). Broader findings and caveats from the paper: Observed TCR beta diversity per million T cells fell roughly linearly with age, and a significant reduction was already apparent by age approximately 40. Estimates of total diversity based on one million sequenced T cells were regarded as lower bounds and as underestimates. Bulk unsorted PBMC profiling prevented conclusive comparison of naive and antigen-experienced compartments. Donor CMV infection status was unknown, potentially confounding age-related changes in expanded clonotypes. The percentage of naive T cells measured by flow cytometry correlated strongly with observed TCR beta diversity. The long-lived group showed more naive CD4+ T cells, fewer expanded clones and increased TCR diversity than the aged group, suggesting age selection.

As encoded in the germline V gene, CDR1 is ENHRY while CDR2 is SYGVKD. From the cysteine through the phenylalanine, the CDR3 covers 15 amino acids. Just the 45-base CDR3 DNA is kept, in frame starting at base 1. Unmatched junction bases come to 9, with V trimmed by 10 bases and J by 0 bases. The donors were under 40 Caucasian individuals from Russia, aged 6 to 90 years, who were systemically healthy. Each donor gave 8.5 to 10 milliliters of peripheral blood, collected into EDTA-treated Vacutainer tubes. Ficoll-Paque density-gradient centrifugation was used to isolate PBMCs, with at least 6.5 million per sample. Trizol reagent was used to extract total RNA from PBMCs, with at least 6 micrograms per sample. For every donor, an aliquot of PBMCs went through flow cytometry to measure the percentages of naive CD45RAhigh/CD27high T cells. The library was generated by 5' RACE. The instrument was an Illumina HiSeq 2500. A second roughly 7 to 11 cycle PCR used a sample-barcoded 5' primer and a J-beta primer mix. A template-switch 5' adaptor carrying 12 random nucleotides introduced a unique molecular identifier onto each TCR beta cDNA molecule. Each sample yielded at least 2.5 million CDR3-containing paired-end reads. All of the RNA was converted into first-strand cDNA using the Mint cDNA synthesis kit, with a TRBC-specific oligonucleotide serving as the primer. After uracil-DNA glycosylase treatment, a first 18-cycle PCR used universal primers M1SS and BC2_uni_R on all cDNA. The original pipeline was this. Normalization of each sample was performed by random selection of 1 million high-quality reads, each carrying a distinct molecular identifier. Instead of being binned into consensus sequences, reads with shared molecular identifiers were discarded. MiTCR, set to a Q25 quality threshold and the strictest error-elimination algorithm, was used for CDR3 identification, clonotype clustering and error correction. A nonparametric unseen species model with Euler transformation was used to estimate lower-bound total TCR beta diversity. TCRdb reprocessed the public reads (quality trimming at Q25 with fastp, clone calling with MiXCR) and kept in-frame beta chains. CDR3 protein sequences are deduplicated, and each keeps its most common genes and DNA. None of the V and J calls come from the authors' own analysis; TCRdb made them. The sample table records around 900,000 distinct CDR3 sequences; just over 50% of these occur just once. Jointly, the top ten make up about 20% of the sample.

To note about this clonotype: Its antigen remains undetermined. No per-base quality is available; no much larger clone lies one base away.

Source material: blood. The origin of this receptor is a woman in her fifties or sixties in good health. The sequence is built from TRBV10-3 and TRBJ2-1; 7 central bases correspond to TRBD2. CDR3 sequence: CATGLGPGSYNEQFF. The nucleotide sequence is TGTGCCACCGGACTAGGGCCCGGCTCCTACAATGAGCAGTTCTTC.